The 19 T cell receptor beta chains listed next were all sequenced from one sample in a study of regulatory T cells in long-lasting Graves disease. Specified time point: newly diagnosed GD, antithyroid drugs for less than 3 months. RNA isolated from PBMCs was used to make the TCR library. Construction of the TCR beta libraries employed iRepertoire HTBI primers in conjunction with Arm-PCR of CDR3 regions. TCRdb re-derived calls from the multiplex PCR reads in MiXCR, one entry per CDR3 protein. The top ten clones hold more than 10% of a sample with fewer than 650,000 distinct CDR3 sequences, about 16% of them seen once. The sample was also linked to a second study, of T cells in Graves' hyperthyroidism and ophthalmopathy.

Sequencing used peripheral blood mononuclear cells (PBMCs), obtained at new diagnosis, from a patient treated with antithyroid drugs. Receptor source: a man younger than 35 with Graves disease.

This clonotype turned up a few times. The chain employs TRBV6-1 and TRBJ2-6, with D possibly TRBD1 on 5 matching bases. V lost 1 base to trimming and J lost 2 bases, with 21 bases between them. The CDR3 is made up of 20 amino acids. CDR1 is MNHNS, CDR2 SASEGT, per germline. Written as DNA, the CDR3 is TGTGCCAGCAGTGAAGACCCTAAGGTCAGGGAAATAGCTGGGGCCAACGTCCTGACTTTC. It encodes CASSEDPKVREIAGANVLTF.

This clonotype has at least ten counts. The V gene is TRBV7-8, the J gene TRBJ2-7; 8 bases map to TRBD1. V lost 4 bases, J lost 3 bases, and 8 bases stayed unmatched. Germline V gives CDR1 SGHVS, CDR2 FQNEAQ. The CDR3 contains 15 residues. The CDR3 DNA follows: TGTGCCAGCAGCTCCCCGGACAGGGCCCACTACGAGCAGTACTTC. Translated, it gives CASSSPDRAHYEQYF.

The table lists this clonotype with many counts. V gene TRBV27 combines with J gene TRBJ1-2; the D gene is possibly TRBD1 (5 bases). V was cut by 9 bases and J by 2 bases, with 10 bases left in between. CDR1 is MNHEY, CDR2 SMNVEV, per germline (reference sequence). The CDR3 contains 12 residues. The CDR3 sequence: CASSGGNYGYTF. The CDR3 DNA follows: TGTGCCAGTTCGGGGGGAAACTATGGCTACACCTTC.

This clonotype was counted many times. At one boundary the junction diverges from the germline segment, which might be a read error. The V and J genes are TRBV5-1 and TRBJ2-7; the match to TRBD1 covers 10 bases. Germline CDR1 and CDR2: SGHRS and YFSETQ. CDR3 length: 14 residues. CDR3 coding DNA: TGTGCCAGCAGCTGGGGACAGGGGACCTACGAGCAGTACTTC. Protein sequence: CASSWGQGTYEQYF.

This clonotype was observed a handful of times. The CDR3 spells CASSYYPGLGYNEQFF. The DNA for the CDR3 is TGTGCCAGCAGTTACTATCCGGGACTAGGATACAATGAGCAGTTCTTC. The gene calls are TRBV6-5 and TRBJ2-1; 8 bases match TRBD2. CDR1 is MNHEY and CDR2 is SVGAGI in the germline V gene. This CDR3 spans 16 amino acids. V shed 1 base and J 4 bases; nucleotides not matched to a gene: 6.

This clonotype was counted at least ten times. This chain connects TRBV20-1 to TRBJ1-1; 7 bases agree with TRBD1. Germline loops: CDR1 DFQATT, CDR2 SNEGSKA (reference sequence). V lost 1 base and J lost 4; bases outside the gene matches: 3. The CDR3 totals 13 residues. CDR3 region: CSARGQGPTEAFF. The CDR3 nucleotides are TGCAGTGCTAGAGGACAGGGCCCCACTGAAGCTTTCTTT.

The chain joins TRBV6-9 to TRBJ2-1, with D tentatively TRBD1 or TRBD2 (7 bases each). The CDR3 covers 16 residues. Between the trimmed V and J ends, which lost 4 bases and 8 bases, there was a span of 21 bases. Germline V gene lookup returns CDR1 MNHGY and CDR2 SVAAGI. CDR3 loop: CASSSSGGGRFDEQFF. The CDR3 DNA follows: TGTGCCAGCAGTTCTTCAGGGGGAGGGCGCTTCGATGAGCAGTTCTTC.

The J gene is TRBJ2-2, the V gene TRBV9, with 7 bases that match TRBD2. Losses at the gene ends were 2 bases for V and 0 bases for J; bases not matched to a gene: 1. The CDR3 is 15 residues long. CDR1 is SGDLS, CDR2 YYNGEE, per germline. The CDR3 DNA is TGTGCCAGCAGCGTTAGCGGGCCGAACACCGGGGAGCTGTTTTTT. Protein sequence: CASSVSGPNTGELFF.

This clonotype occurred a few times. The chain uses TRBV7-2 and TRBJ2-7; 9 bases map to TRBD2. CDR3 size: 19 residues. Per the germline V gene, CDR1 is SGHTA and CDR2 is FQGNSA. Losses at the gene ends were 1 base for V and 1 base for J; bases not matched to a gene: 14. The CDR3 here is CASSLGLAGGRALSYEQYF. CDR3 nucleotide sequence: TGTGCCAGCAGCTTAGGCCTGGCGGGCGGGAGGGCCCTGTCCTACGAGCAGTACTTC.

This chain uses TRBV20-1 with TRBJ1-1; 9 nucleotides align to TRBD1. Germline trimming cut 0 bases from V and 6 bases from J; bases unmatched to any gene: 2. Germline lookup yields CDR1 DFQATT and CDR2 SNEGSKA (reference sequence). The CDR3 is made up of 13 amino acids. As DNA, the CDR3 is TGCAGTGCTAGAGATGACAGGGGGGCTGAAGCTTTCTTT. Translating gives CSARDDRGAEAFF.

The chain couples TRBV28 to TRBJ1-1; D is unclear. Deletions cut 1 base from V and 1 base from J, with 7 bases between. The germline V gene has CDR1 MDHEN and CDR2 SYDVKM. The CDR3 totals 14 residues. The CDR3 reads CASSLLKRNTEAFF. CDR3 bases: TGTGCCAGCAGTTTATTGAAAAGGAACACTGAAGCTTTCTTT.

This clonotype was observed a handful of times. At one end the junction does not follow the germline gene, possibly because of a read error. V is TRBV20-1 and J is TRBJ2-7; 8 positions agree with TRBD1. In germline, CDR1 is DFQATT, CDR2 SNEGSKA (reference sequence). The CDR3 runs to 14 residues. Here the CDR3 reads CSARNSQGAYGQYF. Here the CDR3 DNA reads TGCAGTGCTAGAAATAGTCAGGGGGCCTACGGGCAGTACTTC.

A few counts support this clonotype. J is TRBJ2-7 and V is TRBV12-3 or TRBV12-4; maybe TRBD2 (6 bases). The CDR3 is made up of 14 amino acids. Between the trimmed V and J ends, which lost 6 bases and 6 bases, there was a span of 18 bases. CDR3 protein: CASREVAADAEQYF. In DNA, the CDR3 is TGTGCCAGCAGGGAAGTAGCGGCGGATGCCGAGCAGTACTTC.

In this sample, this clonotype turned up once. The genes are TRBV7-2 and TRBJ2-3, with D uncertain. This CDR3 spans 15 amino acids. The ends were cut back, 3 bases at V and 8 bases at J, with 18 bases in the middle. CDR1 and CDR2 (germline): SGHTA, FQGNSA. Written as DNA, the CDR3 is TGTGCCAGCAGCTTTTTGGCGCCCGTCATAGGTACGCAGTATTTT. Encoded protein: CASSFLAPVIGTQYF.

This clonotype has more than one count but fewer than ten. This chain uses TRBV6-5 with TRBJ2-2; 7 bases map to TRBD2. The V gene end was trimmed by 0 bases and the J gene end by 6 bases; junction bases not matched to a gene: 10. CDR3 size: 17 residues. Germline CDR1 is MNHEY and CDR2 is SVGAGI. Here the CDR3 reads CASSYSRGRAVPGELFF. The CDR3 coding sequence is TGTGCCAGCAGTTACTCGCGGGGGAGGGCCGTCCCCGGGGAGCTGTTTTTT.

This clonotype was recorded a few times. The J gene is TRBJ1-1, the V gene TRBV11-2; 10 bases align to TRBD1. Germline V CDR1 and CDR2: SGHAT, FQNNGV. The CDR3 is 14 amino acids. V lost 6 bases to trimming and J lost 4 bases; unmatched junction nucleotides: 5. The CDR3 loop is CASRFGTGVTEAFF. DNA for the CDR3: TGTGCCAGCAGGTTCGGGACAGGGGTCACTGAAGCTTTCTTT.

The gene calls are TRBV27 and TRBJ2-5, with D possibly being TRBD1 (6 bases). Germline V gene sequence: CDR1 MNHEY, CDR2 SMNVEV (reference sequence). V lost 4 bases and J lost 5, with 14 bases in between. This CDR3 is built from 14 residues. The CDR3 DNA is TGTGCCAGCAGTTCGACAGGCCCCCGGGAGACCCAGTACTTC. Protein: CASSSTGPRETQYF.

The rearrangement uses TRBV28 and TRBJ1-6, with a tentative D call TRBD1 (6 bases). The CDR3 is made up of 14 amino acids. The ends were cut back, 5 bases at V and 6 bases at J, with 11 bases in the middle. Germline-derived CDR1 and CDR2 are MDHEN and SYDVKM. CDR3 bases: TGTGCCAGCAGTCAGACAGGATTTAATTCACCCCTCCACTTT. Translation: CASSQTGFNSPLHF.

This clonotype has at least ten counts. V gene TRBV11-2 combines with J gene TRBJ2-7; 8 bases match TRBD1. The junction had 12 bases not matched to a gene; V was cut back by 5 bases and J by 0 bases. From germline, CDR1 is SGHAT and CDR2 FQNNGV. The CDR3 extends over 17 amino acids. CDR3 coding DNA: TGTGCCAGCAGCCCCGATATCCCGGACAGGGTCTCCTACGAGCAGTACTTC. This codes for CASSPDIPDRVSYEQYF.